These 28 T cell receptor beta chains were sequenced from one sample in a study of blood T cells in healthy people across ages (dated by TCRdb to about 2015). The receptor library was made with 5' RACE. This sample was sequenced with an Illumina HiSeq 2500. A second PCR of about 6 to 11 cycles was performed with a sample-barcoded 5' primer and a J-beta primer mix. TCRdb trimmed the raw reads at Q25, called clones with MiXCR and kept productive beta chains. Entries are consolidated by CDR3 protein sequence, retaining the most common genes and DNA. The table for this sample lists roughly 1.5 million distinct CDR3 sequences; 40% to 45% of them were counted only once. The ten largest clones capture about 4.1% of the sample. The sample consisted of blood. Receptor source: a woman younger than 35 in good health.

The rearrangement links TRBV18 to TRBJ2-1; 7 bases agree with TRBD1. The J segment lost 3 bases and the V segment lost 3 bases, leaving 5 bases of the junction unmatched. Germline CDR1 is KGHSH and CDR2 is LQKENI. The CDR3 extends over 15 amino acids. The CDR3 here is CASSPTRQGYNEQFF. The CDR3 DNA sequence: TGTGCCAGCTCACCCACCCGACAGGGCTACAATGAGCAGTTCTTC.

The chain combines TRBV6-1 with TRBJ1-1; 10 nucleotides align to TRBD1. The CDR3 has 14 residues. With 3 bases clipped from V and 5 bases from J, the junction kept 3 bases outside the gene matches. Germline V gene lookup returns CDR1 MNHNS and CDR2 SASEGT. This CDR3 is CASSEGQGLTEAFF. CDR3 bases: TGTGCCAGCAGTGAGGGACAGGGGTTAACTGAAGCTTTCTTT.

The J gene is TRBJ2-1, the V gene TRBV12-3 or TRBV12-4; weak D call: TRBD2 (5 bases). The CDR3 spans 13 residues. V shed 9 bases and J shed 13 bases, with 22 bases lying between them. CDR3 in DNA: TGTGCCAGTAGCCTCGGACTTTCAGAGACCCAGTTCTTC. This codes for CASSLGLSETQFF.

For this clonotype: At one end the junction does not follow the germline gene, possibly because of a read error. This chain links TRBV4-2 with TRBJ2-5; 7 positions match TRBD2. Matching the DNA end better, TRBJ2-7 makes the J call doubtful. CDR3 length equals 16 residues. Germline CDR1 LGHNA, CDR2 YNFKEQ. CDR3 DNA sequence: TGTACCAGCAGCCAAGAGACGGCAGCGGGATATCACGAGCAGTACTTC. Translating it yields CTSSQETAAGYHEQYF.

The V gene is TRBV5-6, the J gene TRBJ1-2; D is perhaps TRBD1 (5 bases). Germline lookup yields CDR1 SGHDT and CDR2 YYEEEE. This CDR3 comprises 16 residues. V was cut by 1 base and J by 4 bases, with 17 bases left in between. CDR3 sequence: CASSLLGPLGGYGYTF. As DNA, the CDR3 is TGTGCCAGCAGCTTGTTGGGACCGCTGGGGGGCTATGGCTACACCTTC.

This clonotype was observed a handful of times. This sequence joins TRBV20-1 and TRBJ2-5, with 9 nucleotides matching TRBD2. V dropped 0 bases and J dropped 2; count of bases not matched to a gene: 4. Germline CDR1 is DFQATT and CDR2 is SNEGSKA (reference sequence). This CDR3 spans 15 amino acids. CDR3 loop: CSARDSLAGQETQYF. The CDR3 nucleotides are TGCAGTGCTAGAGATTCCCTAGCGGGGCAAGAGACCCAGTACTTC.

This clonotype was seen a handful of times. The chain joins TRBV6-1 to TRBJ2-3; TRBD2 aligns across 10 bases. V trimming: 5 bases; J trimming: 2 bases; junction bases outside the gene matches: 7. This CDR3 spans 16 amino acids. Per the germline V gene, CDR1 is MNHNS and CDR2 is SASEGT. This CDR3 reads CASSRRLAGLTDTQYF. In nucleotides, the CDR3 is TGTGCCAGCAGTCGCCGACTAGCGGGCCTCACAGATACGCAGTATTTT.

This clonotype was seen ten or more times. This chain connects TRBV29-1 to TRBJ2-7, with D unclear. Germline V CDR1 and CDR2: SQVTM, ANQGSEA. This CDR3 region has 13 residues. The V end lost 0 bases, the J end lost 2 bases, and 8 bases lay between the germline ends. CDR3 protein: CSVEEPQAYEQYF. The CDR3 region has the DNA TGCAGCGTTGAAGAACCGCAGGCCTACGAGCAGTACTTC.

The chain carries TRBV20-1 and TRBJ1-1, with D uncertain. Germline loops: CDR1 DFQATT, CDR2 SNEGSKA (reference sequence). The V gene lost 6 bases and the J gene lost 11 bases, with 10 bases spanning the gap. This CDR3 has 9 residues. The CDR3 spells CSADEAAFF. In nucleotides, the CDR3 is TGCAGTGCGGACGAGGCGGCTTTCTTT.

There are a few counts of this clonotype. V is TRBV18 and J is TRBJ2-1; 7 bases are a match to TRBD2. The CDR3 has 13 residues. Germline V gene lookup returns CDR1 KGHSH and CDR2 LQKENI. The J segment lost 12 bases and the V segment lost 2 bases, leaving 7 bases of the junction unmatched. The CDR3 sequence: CASSPTNSGPQFF. The CDR3 bases are TGTGCCAGCTCACCAACCAATAGCGGGCCGCAGTTCTTC.

A note on this clonotype: One end of the junction does not line up with germline, which may come from a read error. This chain uses TRBV5-6 with TRBJ1-2, with D possibly being TRBD1 (5 bases). The germline V gene has CDR1 SGHDT and CDR2 YYEEEE. The CDR3 has 17 residues. CDR3 nucleotides: TGTGCCAGCAGCTTGTTAGCGGGACCCTCTTCTAACGATGGCTACACCTTC. Translating it yields CASSLLAGPSSNDGYTF.

J is TRBJ1-5 and V is TRBV24-1; D may be TRBD1 (6 bases). CDR1 is KGHDR, CDR2 SFDVKD, per germline. CDR3 length: 18 residues. The V and J ends lost 3 bases and 5 bases respectively, with 22 bases between them. CDR3 DNA sequence: TGTGCCACCAGTGATCCTCATGTGCAGGGGATACCCCATCAGCCCCAGCATTTT. Its protein product is CATSDPHVQGIPHQPQHF.

This clonotype was detected only once. One end of the junction does not line up with germline, which may come from a read error. The rearrangement uses TRBV27 and TRBJ1-2; possible D gene TRBD1, 6 bases. The germline gives CDR1 MNHEY, CDR2 SMNVEV (reference sequence). The CDR3 is made up of 14 amino acids. CDR3 nucleotides: TGTGCCAGCAGTCCAGGGGAACGTAACCATGGCTACACCTTC. It is translated as CASSPGERNHGYTF.

For this clonotype: One end of the junction varies from germline; a read error may be responsible. This chain uses TRBV24-1 with TRBJ2-1, with D perhaps TRBD1 (6 bases). There are 20 residues in the CDR3. Germline V lookup: CDR1 KGHDR, CDR2 SFDVKD. CDR3 loop: CATSDKPGHQKSGSDNEQFF. Here the CDR3 DNA reads TGTGCCACCAGTGATAAACCGGGACACCAAAAATCGGGCTCCGACAATGAGCAGTTCTTC.

The chain recombines TRBV6-5 with TRBJ2-5; 11 bases line up with TRBD2. The V gene end was trimmed by 2 bases and the J gene end by 11 bases; junction bases not matched to a gene: 13. The CDR3 extends over 16 amino acids. The germline CDR1 and CDR2 sequences are MNHEY and SVGAGI. Here the CDR3 DNA reads TGTGCCAGCAGTTACCAGGTGACTAGCGGGGTAAATGAGCAGTACTTC. This gives the protein CASSYQVTSGVNEQYF.

This clonotype was picked up many times. V gene TRBV20-1 combines with J gene TRBJ1-2; possibly TRBD1 for D (5 bases). The germline V gene encodes CDR1 DFQATT and CDR2 SNEGSKA (reference sequence). V was shortened by 3 bases and J by 1 base, with 12 bases between the two germline ends. CDR3 length: 14 amino acids. In DNA form, the CDR3 reads TGCAGTGCTAGTTCGGGTCAGGGTAACTATGGCTACACCTTC. Protein sequence: CSASSGQGNYGYTF.

This clonotype was picked up many times. The J gene is TRBJ2-1, the V gene TRBV28; tentative D call: TRBD2 (6 bases). The V end lost 7 bases, the J end lost 9 bases, and 34 bases lay between the germline ends. The CDR3 loop spans 19 amino acids. Germline lookup yields CDR1 MDHEN and CDR2 SYDVKM. The CDR3 is CASITSGTLSSALFSEQFF. CDR3 coding DNA: TGTGCCAGCATCACCTCCGGGACTCTCTCGTCCGCCCTATTCAGTGAGCAGTTCTTC.

The chain combines TRBV20-1 with TRBJ1-5; 10 bases agree with TRBD1. V shed 6 bases, J shed 3 bases, and the junction held 11 bases outside the gene matches. The germline gives CDR1 DFQATT, CDR2 SNEGSKA (reference sequence). This CDR3 is built from 16 residues. In DNA, the CDR3 is TGCAGTGCGGAAGACAGGGGGCGGCTGAACAATCAGCCCCAGCATTTT. Its translation is CSAEDRGRLNNQPQHF.

DNA of the CDR3: TGTGCCAGCAGCTGGGCCTTGCCTGAAGCTTTCTTT. The encoded protein is CASSWALPEAFF. The chain employs TRBV7-2 and TRBJ1-1; the D is unclear. Trimming removed 4 bases from V and 6 bases from J, with 9 bases in between. This CDR3 is 12 amino acids long. The germline gives CDR1 SGHTA, CDR2 FQGNSA.

This clonotype has more than one count but fewer than ten. The chain uses TRBV9 and TRBJ1-2; possibly TRBD1 for D (5 bases). The CDR3 loop spans 15 amino acids. CDR1 SGDLS and CDR2 YYNGEE come from the germline V gene. V lost 3 bases, J lost 7 bases, and 19 bases lay in between. In DNA form, the CDR3 reads TGTGCCAGCAGCGCTGACAGTTCCCGGGCGCGTGGCTACACCTTC. The encoded protein is CASSADSSRARGYTF.

This clonotype was picked up a small number of times. V usage is TRBV6-5 and J usage is TRBJ2-1, with 8 nucleotides matching TRBD2. Germline V gives CDR1 MNHEY, CDR2 SVGAGI. This CDR3 has 15 amino acids. J was trimmed by 9 bases and V by 8 bases; bases with no gene match: 15. CDR3 coding DNA: TGTGCCAGCTTTCGGTTAACGGGAGGGCCGTTTGAGCAGTTCTTC. This gives the protein CASFRLTGGPFEQFF.

The V and J genes are TRBV25-1 and TRBJ1-1; 7 positions match TRBD1. J gave up 5 bases and V 3 bases, and 15 bases lay outside the gene matches. Germline lookup yields CDR1 MGHDK and CDR2 SYGVNS. CDR3 length: 17 residues. The CDR3, as DNA: TGTGCCAGCAGTGACTGGAGCCTCGGGACAGCGAGGACTGAAGCTTTCTTT. This gives the protein CASSDWSLGTARTEAFF.

The rearrangement joins TRBV29-1 to TRBJ2-7, with D perhaps matching TRBD1 (6 bases). The CDR3 runs to 12 residues. Per the germline V gene, CDR1 is SQVTM and CDR2 is ANQGSEA. Trimming cost V 6 bases and J 3 bases, with 12 bases left between them. CDR3 in amino acids: CSVRTDHYEQYF. CDR3 nucleotides: TGCAGCGTCCGGACAGATCACTACGAGCAGTACTTC.

The chain carries TRBV20-1 and TRBJ2-7; D could derive from TRBD1 or TRBD2 (5 bases each). Germline CDR1 DFQATT, CDR2 SNEGSKA (reference sequence). Trimming left V 5 bases short and J 0 bases short, with 11 bases between. The CDR3 has 13 amino acids. CDR3 protein: CSAEGPNSYEQYF. DNA for the CDR3: TGCAGTGCTGAGGGACCAAACTCCTACGAGCAGTACTTC.

The chain is built from TRBV2 and TRBJ2-7, with TRBD2 as a possible D gene (5 bases). Germline loops: CDR1 SNHLY, CDR2 FYNNEI. This CDR3 comprises 15 residues. V lost 0 bases, J lost 0 bases, and 9 bases lay in between. The CDR3 loop is CASSEAPSSSYEQYF. CDR3 coding DNA: TGTGCCAGCAGTGAAGCCCCTAGCAGCTCCTACGAGCAGTACTTC. Drawing the rest from reference TRBV2 and TRBJ2-7, the complete variable domain is EPEVTQTPSHQVTQMGQEVILRCVPISNHLYFYWYRQILGQKVEFLVSFYNNEISEKSEIFDDQFSVERPDGSNFTLKIRSTKLEDSAMYFCASSEAPSSSYEQYFGPGTRLTVT.

The chain combines TRBV7-2 with TRBJ1-2; D unresolved. Trimming took 0 bases from V and 12 from J, leaving 8 bases between them. The CDR3 length is 11 residues. Germline V lookup: CDR1 SGHTA, CDR2 FQGNSA. This chain's CDR3 is CASSLAPRHTF. The CDR3 nucleotides read TGTGCCAGCAGCTTAGCGCCTAGACACACCTTC.

This clonotype has a handful of counts. The CDR3 DNA reads TGCGCCAGCAGCCAAGACCTGGGACACACGAACACTGAAGCTTTCTTT. As protein: CASSQDLGHTNTEAFF. The chain links TRBV4-3 to TRBJ1-1; D is perhaps TRBD1 (6 bases). Germline V gives CDR1 LGHNA, CDR2 YSLEER. V shed 0 bases and J shed 1 base, with 12 bases lying between them. This CDR3 contains 16 residues.

V and J are TRBV24-1 and TRBJ2-3, with 7 bases identical to TRBD2. The CDR3 covers 14 residues. V gave up 9 bases and J gave up 0 bases; unmatched junction bases: 5. CDR1 and CDR2 (germline): KGHDR, SFDVKD. The CDR3 DNA sequence: TGTGCCACCTCTGGGGGGGAAAGCACAGATACGCAGTATTTT. Amino acids: CATSGGESTDTQYF.